This TCR beta chain stems from a study of blood T cells in healthy people across ages. Study as a whole: About one barcoded TCR beta cDNA was captured per two T cells.

The authors ran a second PCR of 7 to 11 cycles using a sample-barcoded 5' primer and a J-beta primer mix. The template-switch adaptor was a 5' adaptor with 12 random nucleotides. It tagged each cDNA molecule. TCRdb reprocessed the 5' RACE reads via MiXCR and lists one record per CDR3 protein. Among roughly 1.5 million distinct CDR3 sequences listed, roughly 43% were seen once. Remarks on this clonotype: Its antigen is not known.

The length of the CDR3 is 16 residues. Per germline, CDR1 MDHEN and CDR2 SYDVKM. With 6 bases clipped from V and 5 bases from J, the junction kept 12 bases outside the gene matches. The study, taken as a whole, reports: When set beside aged donors, long-lived donors presented more naive CD4+ cells and higher diversity. It was found that TCR beta diversity correlated strongly with the percentage of naive T cells.

Material for sequencing was blood. The source is a woman between 18 and 29 years old in good health. The genes are TRBV28 and TRBJ1-4; 7 bases align to TRBD1. As DNA, the CDR3 is TGTGCCAGCAGCTCTCACGCCGGGACAGACAATGAAAAACTGTTTTTT. Residues: CASSSHAGTDNEKLFF.